The 32 T cell receptor beta chains below were found in one sample sequenced in a study of CD8 T cells in Susac syndrome. RNA was extracted with the RNeasy kit, and a quantity of roughly 0.45 to 1 ug was reverse transcribed using random hexamers. TCRdb re-derived calls from the immunoSEQ multiplex PCR reads in MiXCR, one entry per CDR3 protein. Here the sample spans about 140,000 distinct CDR3 sequences, about 95% being singletons. The sample taken for sequencing was CD4+ T cells from PBMCs. The receptors here all came from a human donor with multiple sclerosis.

The genes are TRBV29-1 and TRBJ2-7, with D unresolved. The ends were cut back, 4 bases at V and 1 base at J, with 14 bases in the middle. The CDR3 loop spans 14 amino acids. The germline gives CDR1 SQVTM, CDR2 ANQGSEA. The CDR3 region has the DNA TGCAGCGTTGCAGTGCCAGCCCGATCCTACGAGCAGTACTTC. This gives the protein CSVAVPARSYEQYF.

The V gene is TRBV24-1, the J gene TRBJ2-1; TRBD1 matches 11 bases. V lost 2 bases, J lost 9 bases, and 11 bases stayed unmatched. CDR1 and CDR2 from the germline V gene are KGHDR and SFDVKD. CDR3 length: 17 amino acids. CDR3 region: CATSDSSDRGPRSEQFF. CDR3 coding DNA: TGTGCCACCAGTGATTCCTCGGACAGGGGGCCTAGGAGTGAGCAGTTCTTC.

This chain joins TRBV30 and TRBJ2-5; D unclear. This CDR3 comprises 11 residues. Per the germline V gene, CDR1 is GTSNPN and CDR2 is SVGIG (reference sequence). The germline V and J ends were trimmed by 0 bases and 8 bases, with 7 bases remaining between them. CDR3 amino acids: CAWSVRGTQYF. The CDR3, as DNA: TGTGCCTGGAGTGTACGAGGAACCCAGTACTTC.

V is TRBV7-2 and J is TRBJ2-7; 8 positions agree with TRBD1. CDR1 is SGHTA, CDR2 FQGNSA, per germline. The CDR3 loop spans 15 amino acids. Germline trimming cut 3 bases from V and 5 bases from J; bases unmatched to any gene: 9. The CDR3 DNA sequence: TGTGCCAGCAGCTTCGGGCTGGACAGGGTCCACGAGCAGTACTTC. Protein: CASSFGLDRVHEQYF.

This chain connects TRBV20-1 to TRBJ2-7, with 7 bases fitting TRBD2. The CDR3 has 13 residues. Germline CDR1 is DFQATT and CDR2 is SNEGSKA (reference sequence). CDR3 sequence reads: CRPQARERHEQYF. The CDR3 DNA follows: TGCAGGCCCCAGGCGCGGGAGCGTCACGAGCAGTACTTC.

In its sample, this clonotype was seen once. The chain combines TRBV6-1 with TRBJ2-6; a possible D gene is TRBD1 (5 bases). The ends were cut back, 7 bases at V and 0 bases at J, with 13 bases in the middle. Germline CDR1 reads MNHNS; CDR2 reads SASEGT. CDR3 length equals 16 residues. The CDR3 sequence is CASNGLDSSGANVLTF. CDR3 in DNA: TGTGCCAGCAATGGTCTTGACAGCTCTGGGGCCAACGTCCTGACTTTC.

CDR3 region: CASSTRTSGISYEQYF. The CDR3 region has the DNA TGTGCCAGCAGCACCCGGACTAGCGGGATCTCCTACGAGCAGTACTTC. The chain links TRBV3-1 to TRBJ2-7; 12 bases line up with TRBD2. V gave up 5 bases and J gave up 0 bases; unmatched junction bases: 5. CDR3 length: 16 amino acids. CDR1 and CDR2 from the germline V gene are LGHDT and YNNKEL (reference sequence).

This chain's CDR3 is CASSPRGDPPYEQYF. The CDR3 nucleotides read TGTGCCAGCAGCCCCCGAGGGGATCCCCCCTACGAGCAGTACTTC. The chain carries TRBV7-9 and TRBJ2-7; D assignment may be TRBD1 or TRBD2 (5 bases each). The CDR3 is made up of 15 amino acids. Germline CDR1 and CDR2: SEHNR and FQNEAQ (reference sequence). The V and J ends lost 5 bases and 2 bases respectively, with 16 bases between them.

The rearrangement uses TRBV7-2 and TRBJ2-1; TRBD1 is a possible D gene (5 bases). Trimming shortened V by 2 bases and J by 7 bases, and 18 bases separated the two germline ends. The V gene's germline CDR1 is SGHTA and CDR2 FQGNSA. The CDR3 spans 16 residues. The CDR3 loop reads CASSLQGIAVPNEQFF. CDR3 bases: TGTGCCAGCAGCTTACAGGGTATCGCGGTACCTAATGAGCAGTTCTTC.

The chain couples TRBV7-9 to TRBJ2-7, with a tentative D call TRBD1 (7 bases). Looked up from germline, CDR1 is SEHNR and CDR2 is FQNEAQ (reference sequence). V was clipped by 3 bases and J by 5 bases, with 17 bases between them. This CDR3 has 15 residues. CDR3 loop: CASSLSGGSIDEQYF. CDR3 sequence (DNA): TGTGCCAGCAGCTTGTCAGGGGGGTCTATCGACGAGCAGTACTTC.

V gene TRBV9 combines with J gene TRBJ1-3; D is uncertain. This CDR3 has 16 amino acids. Trimming left V 3 bases short and J 2 bases short, with 15 bases between. Per germline, CDR1 SGDLS and CDR2 YYNGEE. The CDR3 here is CASSAQSMGTGNTIYF. CDR3 nucleotides: TGTGCCAGCAGCGCCCAGTCAATGGGAACTGGAAACACCATATATTTT.

This CDR3 reads CASSSWDTLNYGYTF. The DNA for the CDR3 is TGTGCCAGCAGCTCCTGGGACACCTTAAACTATGGCTACACCTTC. The chain combines TRBV7-9 with TRBJ1-2, with D possibly TRBD1 on 6 matching bases. Germline CDR1 reads SEHNR; CDR2 reads FQNEAQ (reference sequence). There are 15 residues in the CDR3. Trimming shortened V by 4 bases and J by 2 bases, and 14 bases separated the two germline ends.

This clonotype came up once. This chain uses TRBV7-9 with TRBJ2-1; 9 bases agree with TRBD2. This CDR3 spans 15 amino acids. Trimming removed 0 bases from V and 7 bases from J; junction bases left unmatched: 4. Germline assignment: CDR1 SEHNR and CDR2 FQNEAQ (reference sequence). DNA of the CDR3: TGTGCCAGCAGCTTAGCTAGCGGGAGCCCGAATGAGCAGTTCTTC. Its protein is CASSLASGSPNEQFF.

The CDR3 bases are TGTGCCAGCAGCCAAGGAGCGGTCCCCTCCTACGAGCAGTACTTC. Its protein product is CASSQGAVPSYEQYF. This chain joins TRBV3-1 and TRBJ2-7, with a possible D match to TRBD2 (5 bases). Between the trimmed V and J ends, which lost 1 base and 0 bases, there was a span of 10 bases. There are 15 residues in the CDR3. Germline CDR1 reads LGHDT; CDR2 reads YNNKEL (reference sequence).

The V gene is TRBV12-3 or TRBV12-4, the J gene TRBJ2-7; D gene ambiguous. The V and J ends lost 6 bases and 6 bases respectively, with 12 bases between them. This CDR3 is 12 amino acids long. This chain's CDR3 is CASSPQWGEQYF. DNA for the CDR3: TGTGCCAGCAGCCCTCAGTGGGGCGAGCAGTACTTC.

The V call is TRBV20-1, the J call TRBJ2-3; 9 nucleotides match TRBD2. V dropped 6 bases and J dropped 5; count of bases not matched to a gene: 12. Germline assignment: CDR1 DFQATT and CDR2 SNEGSKA (reference sequence). The length of the CDR3 is 15 residues. The CDR3 DNA reads as TGCAGTGCCCCCTCGGGCCTAGCGGGGAGAGATACGCAGTATTTT. Residues: CSAPSGLAGRDTQYF.

The rearrangement joins TRBV29-1 to TRBJ1-1; 7 bases agree with TRBD1. Trimming took 2 bases from V and 8 from J; bases not matched to a gene: 11. CDR1 and CDR2 (germline): SQVTM, ANQGSEA. The CDR3 runs 14 residues. The CDR3 DNA reads TGCAGCGTTGAATATCAAAGACAGGGTAAGGAAGCTTTCTTT. This sequence encodes CSVEYQRQGKEAFF.

The J gene is TRBJ2-7, the V gene TRBV28; D unclear. V lost 1 base to trimming and J lost 3 bases, with 10 bases between them. The CDR3 is made up of 14 amino acids. Germline assignment: CDR1 MDHEN and CDR2 SYDVKM. The CDR3, as DNA: TGTGCCAGCAGTTTATATAGGCCACGCTACGAGCAGTACTTC. This translates into CASSLYRPRYEQYF.

The rearrangement links TRBV7-9 to TRBJ2-3; 13 bases are shared with TRBD2. The CDR3 runs to 15 residues. Trimming took 7 bases from V and 6 from J; bases not matched to a gene: 7. Germline CDR1 reads SEHNR; CDR2 reads FQNEAQ (reference sequence). The CDR3 region is CASKRTSGGGDTQYF. The CDR3 nucleotides are TGTGCCAGCAAGAGGACTAGCGGGGGAGGGGATACGCAGTATTTT.

This sequence joins TRBV7-9 and TRBJ2-7; 10 nucleotides align to TRBD1. V was pared by 5 bases and J by 1 base, with 5 bases of the junction left unmatched. Looked up from germline, CDR1 is SEHNR and CDR2 is FQNEAQ (reference sequence). The CDR3 runs to 15 residues. CDR3 loop: CASSPGQGVSYEQYF. CDR3 bases: TGTGCCAGCAGCCCAGGACAGGGGGTGTCCTACGAGCAGTACTTC.

V gene TRBV29-1 combines with J gene TRBJ2-7; D might be TRBD2 (7 bases). Trimming took 6 bases from V and 2 from J, leaving 20 bases between them. Germline V gene sequence: CDR1 SQVTM, CDR2 ANQGSEA. The CDR3 extends over 15 amino acids. In DNA, the CDR3 is TGCAGCGTCGGAGGGGGGGTTGGGGTCCCCTACGAGCAGTACTTC. It codes for CSVGGGVGVPYEQYF.

The rearrangement links TRBV3-1 to TRBJ2-7, with D perhaps matching TRBD2 (6 bases). The V gene's germline CDR1 is LGHDT and CDR2 YNNKEL (reference sequence). This CDR3 is built from 15 residues. V lost 1 base and J 3 bases, leaving 13 bases between the germline ends. CDR3 residues: CASSQGASANYEQYF. The CDR3 bases are TGTGCCAGCAGCCAAGGGGCTAGCGCTAACTACGAGCAGTACTTC.

The chain joins TRBV2 to TRBJ2-7, with TRBD1 matching over 8 bases. Germline CDR1 reads SNHLY; CDR2 reads FYNNEI. The CDR3 is 13 amino acids. J was trimmed by 5 bases and V by 8 bases; bases with no gene match: 8. This chain's CDR3 is CASVDRGRDEQYF. The CDR3 nucleotides read TGTGCCAGCGTAGACAGGGGAAGGGACGAGCAGTACTTC. The variable domain in full, with the rest retrieved from reference TRBV2 and TRBJ2-7, is EPEVTQTPSHQVTQMGQEVILRCVPISNHLYFYWYRQILGQKVEFLVSFYNNEISEKSEIFDDQFSVERPDGSNFTLKIRSTKLEDSAMYFCASVDRGRDEQYFGPGTRLTVT.

The J gene is TRBJ2-3, the V gene TRBV20-1; D is possibly TRBD1 or TRBD2 (5 bases each). Germline V gives CDR1 DFQATT, CDR2 SNEGSKA (reference sequence). CDR3 length equals 13 residues. V was pared by 3 bases and J by 15 bases, with 22 bases between. CDR3 bases: TGCAGTGCTAGCCGCGGGCCAGGGTCCTTCTCTTATTTT. Residues: CSASRGPGSFSYF.

The V call is TRBV3-1, the J call TRBJ2-2, with 10 bases aligning to TRBD2. V shed 4 bases, J shed 5 bases, and the junction held 7 bases outside the gene matches. The CDR3 spans 16 residues. Germline lookup yields CDR1 LGHDT and CDR2 YNNKEL (reference sequence). The CDR3 protein is CASSPAGLARTGELFF. The DNA of the CDR3 is TGTGCCAGCAGCCCGGCGGGACTAGCGCGAACCGGGGAGCTGTTTTTT.

The chain combines TRBV29-1 with TRBJ2-1; maybe TRBD2 (6 bases). The CDR3 sequence is 15 residues long. The germline CDR1 and CDR2 sequences are SQVTM and ANQGSEA. V lost 6 bases, J lost 0 bases, and 15 bases lay in between. The CDR3 DNA reads TGCAGCGTGCCCCCTAGCGCCAGCTCCTACAATGAGCAGTTCTTC. Translating gives CSVPPSASSYNEQFF.

The chain recombines TRBV28 with TRBJ1-1, with 8 nucleotides matching TRBD1. This CDR3 comprises 17 residues. Trimming took 8 bases from V and 5 from J; bases not matched to a gene: 19. The germline CDR1 and CDR2 sequences are MDHEN and SYDVKM. The CDR3 protein is CASEFIPGTGRGTEAFF. The CDR3 DNA reads as TGTGCCAGCGAGTTTATACCGGGGACAGGCAGAGGGACTGAAGCTTTCTTT.

The chain recombines TRBV14 with TRBJ2-2, with 7 nucleotides matching TRBD2. The CDR3 is 16 residues long. Germline CDR1 and CDR2: SGHDN and FVKESK. Losses at the gene ends were 2 bases for V and 2 bases for J; bases not matched to a gene: 5. The CDR3 spells CASSQRLAVNTGELFF. The CDR3 DNA reads TGTGCCAGCAGCCAAAGGCTAGCGGTTAACACCGGGGAGCTGTTTTTT.

A few counts support this clonotype. V and J are TRBV12-3 or TRBV12-4 and TRBJ1-2, with 7 bases fitting TRBD1. V lost 3 bases and J lost 5; bases outside the gene matches: 3. The CDR3 loop spans 13 amino acids. The CDR3 protein is CASSLAGGYGYTF. The CDR3 region has the DNA TGTGCCAGCAGTTTGGCAGGGGGTTATGGCTACACCTTC.

The genes are TRBV27 and TRBJ2-3; either TRBD1 or TRBD2 may fit D (5 bases each). Germline V lookup: CDR1 MNHEY, CDR2 SMNVEV (reference sequence). Trimming stripped 7 bases from V and 8 bases from J, with 19 bases between. The CDR3 sequence is 14 residues long. The CDR3 DNA sequence: TGTGCCAGCACCTACGGGGACCTTGCGGGTACGCAGTATTTT. This codes for CASTYGDLAGTQYF.

This rearrangement joins TRBV7-2 to TRBJ1-2; D ambiguous. The CDR3 runs to 11 residues. Germline assignment: CDR1 SGHTA and CDR2 FQGNSA. Trimming left V 1 base short and J 9 bases short, with 6 bases between. CDR3 amino acids: CASSLVGSYTF. The CDR3 DNA follows: TGTGCCAGCAGCTTAGTGGGGAGCTACACCTTC.

This clonotype has only one observation. This rearrangement joins TRBV29-1 to TRBJ1-2; tentative D call: TRBD1 (5 bases). V was clipped by 8 bases and J by 2 bases, with 12 bases between them. In germline, CDR1 is SQVTM, CDR2 ANQGSEA. The CDR3 extends over 12 amino acids. The CDR3 protein is CSYLGGNYGYTF. CDR3 DNA sequence: TGCAGCTACCTGGGGGGAAACTATGGCTACACCTTC.